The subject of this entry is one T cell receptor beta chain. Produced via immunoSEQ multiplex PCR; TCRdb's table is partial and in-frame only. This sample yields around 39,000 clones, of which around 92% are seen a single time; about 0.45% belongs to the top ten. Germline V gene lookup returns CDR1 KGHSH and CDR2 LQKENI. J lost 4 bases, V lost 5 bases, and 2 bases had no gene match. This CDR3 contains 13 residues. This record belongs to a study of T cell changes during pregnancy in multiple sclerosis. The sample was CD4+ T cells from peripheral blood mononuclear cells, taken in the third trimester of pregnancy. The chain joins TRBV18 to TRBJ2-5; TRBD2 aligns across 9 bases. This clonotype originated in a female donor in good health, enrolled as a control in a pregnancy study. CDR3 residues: CASSSGLAETQYF. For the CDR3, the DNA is TGTGCCAGCTCATCGGGACTAGCAGAGACCCAGTACTTC. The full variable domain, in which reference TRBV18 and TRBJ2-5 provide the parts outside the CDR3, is NAGVMQNPRHLVRRRGQEARLRCSPMKGHSHVYWYRQLPEEGLKFMVYLQKENIIDESGMPKERFSAEFPKEGPSILRIQQVVRGDSAAYFCASSSGLAETQYFGPGTRLLVL.